One and the same sample provided the 20 T cell receptor beta chains below, sequenced in a study of tissue T cells after allogeneic stem cell transplantation. TCRdb keeps only in-frame clones here, not all; method: immunoSEQ multiplex PCR. The sample has 15,000 to 20,000 clones; roughly 72% are singletons. Material: spleen. The receptor source for this set is a female BALB/c mouse in good health. Mice of this strain are of MHC haplotype H2-d.

In the case of this clone: Gene names and germline refer to mouse. The observed sequence ends 1 residue before the CDR3 terminus, with the missing tail filled in from the germline J gene. J is TRBJ2-7 and V is TRBV2; 10 nucleotides align to TRBD1. The CDR3 loop spans 15 amino acids. V was clipped by 3 bases and J by 5 bases; unmatched bases: 7. Germline V gene data show CDR1 as LGHNA and CDR2 as YSYQKL. Partial CDR3 DNA: TGTGCCAGCAGCCACAACCGGGACAGGGGACATGAACAGTAC. Translation gives CASSHNRDRGHEQY. The full-length CDR3 reads as CASSHNRDRGHEQYF.

Concerning this clone itself: Gene names are mouse gene names. Sequencing ends 1 residue short of the CDR3 end; the germline J gene provides the rest. This sequence joins TRBV1 and TRBJ2-4, with 11 bases that match TRBD2. Unmatched junction bases numbered 8, after V lost 5 bases and J lost 1 base. The CDR3 is made up of 17 amino acids. Germline values: CDR1 NSQYPW, CDR2 LRSPGD (reference sequence). The CDR3: CTCSPQLGGLRQNTLYF. The sequenced part of the CDR3 DNA is TGCACCTGCAGTCCCCAACTGGGGGGGCTACGTCAAAACACCTTGTAC.

Comment on this clone: The gene names given are mouse names. Sequencing ends 1 residue short of the CDR3 end; the germline J gene provides the rest. The V and J genes are TRBV13-1 and TRBJ2-7, with TRBD1 as a possible D gene (6 bases). Per the germline V gene, CDR1 is NSHNY and CDR2 is SYGAGN. V lost 3 bases to trimming and J lost 4 bases, with 14 bases between them. The CDR3 consists of 14 residues. CDR3 DNA, as far as it was read: TGTGCCAGCAGTGGCGGGACAAAACCTTATGAACAGTAC. Its protein is CASSGGTKPYEQY. The whole CDR3 sequence reads CASSGGTKPYEQYF.

In regard to this clone: All gene names here are mouse names. Read sequence stops 1 residue before the CDR3 end, and the germline J gene provides the missing end. V usage is TRBV1 and J usage is TRBJ2-5; D is uncertain. The CDR3 runs to 12 residues. With 5 bases removed from V and 0 bases from J, the gap between germline ends came to 3 bases. Per germline, CDR1 NSQYPW and CDR2 LRSPGD (reference sequence). The part of the CDR3 DNA that was read is TGCACCTGCAGTTTAAACCAAGACACCCAGTAC. Translated: CTCSLNQDTQY. The full CDR3 reads CTCSLNQDTQYF.

In regard to this clone: Genes here carry mouse names. Coverage ceases 1 residue before the CDR3 finishes, and the germline J gene fills in the end. The chain couples TRBV13-2 to TRBJ2-1; D not resolved. The V gene's germline CDR1 is NNHNN and CDR2 SYGAGS (reference sequence). V was cut by 0 bases and J by 0 bases, with 7 bases left in between. The CDR3 is 15 amino acids. The covered CDR3 bases are TGTGCCAGCGGTGATGCGGGCCCTAACTATGCTGAGCAGTTC. Amino acid sequence: CASGDAGPNYAEQF. The CDR3 as a whole reads CASGDAGPNYAEQFF.

Regarding this clone: Gene and germline names: mouse. The CDR3 end falls 1 residue outside the read, so it is completed with the germline J gene. The chain links TRBV24 to TRBJ2-7, with D perhaps matching TRBD1 (5 bases). There are 14 residues in the CDR3. The germline V and J ends were trimmed by 4 bases and 0 bases, with 10 bases remaining between them. Germline V lookup: CDR1 KGHTA, CDR2 FRNEEI. The DNA read from the CDR3 is TGTGCCAGCAGTCCCGGACACAGCTCCTATGAACAGTAC. Encoded protein: CASSPGHSSYEQY. The entire CDR3 protein is CASSPGHSSYEQYF.

Concerning this clone: Mouse gene names and germline throughout. Coverage ceases 1 residue before the CDR3 finishes, and the germline J gene fills in the end. The chain uses TRBV31 and TRBJ2-4; D may be TRBD1 (6 bases). Germline V gene sequence: CDR1 GKSSPN, CDR2 SITVG. Trimming shortened V by 1 base and J by 3 bases, and 8 bases separated the two germline ends. CDR3 length: 13 amino acids. CDR3 DNA (partial): TGTGCCTGGAGTCCGGGACAACAAAACACCTTGTAC. Its translation is CAWSPGQQNTLY. The whole CDR3 region reads CAWSPGQQNTLYF.

As for this clone: The gene names given are mouse names. The read stops 1 residue short of the end of the CDR3; the missing end is completed from the germline J gene. The chain carries TRBV14 and TRBJ1-1; maybe TRBD1 (5 bases). Germline assignment: CDR1 SGHDT and CDR2 FRDEAV. V lost 3 bases to trimming and J lost 0 bases, with 6 bases between them. The CDR3 consists of 13 residues. The CDR3 protein is CASSSGQNTEVFF. The sequenced CDR3 bases are TGTGCCAGCAGTTCGGGACAGAACACAGAAGTCTTC.

This clone has only one observation. Gene labels here are mouse ones. The observed sequence ends 1 residue before the CDR3 terminus, with the missing tail filled in from the germline J gene. The V gene is TRBV13-3, the J gene TRBJ1-1, with D possibly matching TRBD1 (6 bases). With 5 bases removed from V and 1 base from J, the gap between germline ends came to 9 bases. The CDR3 sequence is 13 residues long. From germline, CDR1 is NNHDY and CDR2 SYVADS. The CDR3 is CASRQGGNTEVFF. The part of the CDR3 DNA that was read is TGTGCCAGCAGACAGGGAGGGAACACAGAAGTCTTC.

About this clone: Germline and genes: mouse. Sequencing ends 1 residue short of the CDR3 end; the germline J gene provides the rest. The V call is TRBV31, the J call TRBJ2-4; no definite D call. This CDR3 is built from 13 residues. CDR1 GKSSPN and CDR2 SITVG come from the germline V gene. V lost 0 bases, J lost 3 bases, and 7 bases lay in between. The CDR3 protein is CAWSLEGQNTLYF. The part of the CDR3 DNA that was read is TGTGCCTGGAGTCTAGAGGGCCAAAACACCTTGTAC. The full variable domain, rest sourced from reference TRBV31 and TRBJ2-4, is AQTIHQWPVAEIKAVGSPLSLGCTIKGKSSPNLYWYWQATGGTLQQLFYSITVGQVESVVQLNLSASRPKDDQFILSTEKLLLSHSGFYLCAWSLEGQNTLYFGAGTRLSVL.

As to this clone: Gene and germline names: mouse. This CDR3 is CASGDKTGGRDTQYF. CDR3 bases read: TGTGCCAGCGGTGATAAAACTGGGGGGAGAGACACCCAGTAC. The V gene is TRBV13-2, the J gene TRBJ2-5; 9 positions agree with TRBD2. The observed sequence ends 1 residue before the CDR3 terminus, with the missing tail filled in from the germline J gene. Per germline, CDR1 NNHNN and CDR2 SYGAGS (reference sequence). The V segment lost 1 base and the J segment 5 bases; nucleotides outside the gene matches: 5. The CDR3 totals 15 residues.

About this clone itself: These gene names are mouse names. The missing CDR3 end, 1 residue past where the read stops, is filled in from the germline J gene. The rearrangement joins TRBV5 to TRBJ2-4; 11 bases match TRBD1. The V segment lost 4 bases and the J segment 7 bases; nucleotides outside the gene matches: 4. CDR3 size: 14 residues. Germline CDR1 and CDR2: LGHNA and YNLKQL (reference sequence). The part of the CDR3 DNA that was read is TGTGCCAGCAGCCCGGGACAGGGGGTGGACACCTTGTAC. Protein: CASSPGQGVDTLY. The whole CDR3 protein is CASSPGQGVDTLYF.

Details on this clone: Gene names are mouse gene names. The sequence runs out 1 residue before the end of the CDR3; the remainder is reconstructed from the germline J gene. This sequence joins TRBV5 and TRBJ1-6; D may be TRBD1 (5 bases). TRBJ1-6 is labeled an ORF, and its function is uncertain. Per germline, CDR1 LGHNA and CDR2 YNLKQL (reference sequence). V lost 0 bases, J lost 3 bases, and 6 bases lay in between. The CDR3 has 15 amino acids. The DNA read from the CDR3 is TGTGCCAGCAGCCAAGATGGACACTATAATTCGCCCCTCTAC. Translating it yields CASSQDGHYNSPLY. The whole CDR3 sequence is CASSQDGHYNSPLYF.

A note on this clone: Germline and genes: mouse. Sequencing ends 1 residue short of the CDR3 end; the germline J gene provides the rest. The chain uses TRBV4 and TRBJ2-1; TRBD2 matches 11 bases. The CDR3 contains 15 residues. Per germline, CDR1 LGHDT and CDR2 YNNKQL (reference sequence). With 4 bases clipped from V and 5 bases from J, the junction kept 4 bases outside the gene matches. CDR3 DNA (partial): TGTGCCAGCAGCTTACTGGGGGGGCGCGATGCTGAGCAGTTC. Translated, it gives CASSLLGGRDAEQF. The full CDR3 protein reads CASSLLGGRDAEQFF.

Details on this clone: The listed genes are named as in mouse. The DNA ends 1 residue before the CDR3 does, and the rest of the CDR3 is filled in from the germline J gene. This chain connects TRBV13-2 to TRBJ1-3; maybe TRBD1 (6 bases). The germline V and J ends were trimmed by 3 bases and 0 bases, with 13 bases remaining between them. The CDR3 is made up of 16 amino acids. Germline V gives CDR1 NNHNN, CDR2 SYGAGS (reference sequence). The CDR3 loop reads CASGGPGQHSGNTLYF. The sequenced part of the CDR3 DNA is TGTGCCAGCGGTGGACCGGGACAACATTCTGGAAATACGCTCTAT.

Remarks on this clone: Gene labels here are mouse ones. With the read ending 1 residue before the CDR3 end, the germline J gene is used to fill in that end. The chain employs TRBV19 and TRBJ2-5, with TRBD2 identical over 8 bases. Germline CDR1 reads FNHDT; CDR2 reads SITEND (reference sequence). This CDR3 is 14 amino acids long. V lost 0 bases to trimming and J lost 6 bases; unmatched junction nucleotides: 3. The CDR3 sequence: CASSIGGGVDTQYF. The CDR3 bases that were read are TGTGCCAGCAGTATAGGTGGGGGGGTTGACACCCAGTAC.

Worth noting for this clone: Genes here carry mouse names. The read is 1 residue too short to cover the CDR3 end, so that end is filled in from the germline J gene. The J gene is TRBJ2-4, the V gene TRBV20; no firm D call. Germline CDR1 GFQATS, CDR2 STVNSAI. The CDR3 spans 14 residues. Trimming left V 0 bases short and J 0 bases short, with 7 bases between. The CDR3: CGARDTSSQNTLYF. The DNA read from the CDR3 is TGTGGTGCTAGGGACACATCTAGTCAAAACACCTTGTAC.

With respect to this clone: The germline and genes are mouse ones. Read sequence stops 1 residue before the CDR3 end, and the germline J gene provides the missing end. The V gene is TRBV1, the J gene TRBJ2-4; D ambiguous. The germline V gene encodes CDR1 NSQYPW and CDR2 LRSPGD (reference sequence). The ends were cut back, 0 bases at V and 1 base at J, with 8 bases in the middle. CDR3 length equals 15 residues. The CDR3: CTCSAEGSGQNTLYF. The sequenced part of the CDR3 DNA is TGCACCTGCAGTGCAGAGGGGAGTGGTCAAAACACCTTGTAC.

There are a few counts of this clone. Mouse germline and gene names are used. The CDR3 extends 1 residue past the end of the read, so its final part is completed from the germline J gene. The V and J genes are TRBV1 and TRBJ1-3, with D perhaps matching TRBD1 (5 bases). CDR1 and CDR2 from the germline V gene are NSQYPW and LRSPGD (reference sequence). Between the trimmed V and J ends, which lost 0 bases and 2 bases, there was a span of 5 bases. The CDR3 runs 14 residues. The covered CDR3 bases are TGCACCTGCAGTGCAGAGGGGGCTGGAAATACGCTCTAT. Its translation is CTCSAEGAGNTLY. The entire CDR3 sequence reads CTCSAEGAGNTLYF.

Points on this clone: Germline and genes: mouse. The CDR3 extends 1 residue past the end of the read, so its final part is completed from the germline J gene. The sample contains more than one DNA sequence encoding this CDR3. The rearrangement joins TRBV19 to TRBJ2-5; D ambiguous. V was pared by 2 bases and J by 2 bases, with 6 bases between. The germline gives CDR1 FNHDT, CDR2 SITEND (reference sequence). The CDR3 is 13 amino acids. CDR3 sequence: CASSIHSQDTQYF. The part of the CDR3 DNA that was read is TGTGCCAGCAGTATCCACAGCCAAGACACCCAGTAC.